A selection of T cell receptor beta chains follows, all from one sample in a study of blood T cell repertoires in COVID-19. Profiling relied on immunoSEQ multiplex PCR, and the TCRdb table lists in-frame clones only, not all of them. The sample has over 85,000 clones; 70% to 90% are singletons. Sequenced sample: peripheral blood. The receptors derive from a man aged 50 to 60 with active COVID-19. Each CDR3 is given with its conserved first and last residue. D genes are given only for firm matches. Rows may omit the clone size; those that give it use once, few, many or a size class.

CDR3 DNA: TGTGCCAGCTCACCAAGCGCCGATACGCAGTATTTT; CDR3 protein: CASSPSADTQYF; J gene: TRBJ2-3; clone size: .; D gene: .; V gene: TRBV18
CDR3 DNA: TGTGCCAGCAGTGAATGGCATGAGCAGTACTTC; CDR3 protein: CASSEWHEQYF; J gene: TRBJ2-7; clone size: once; D gene: .; V gene: TRBV2
CDR3 DNA: TGTGCCAGCAGGGATACCGGGACAAGTCAGTACTTC; CDR3 protein: CASRDTGTSQYF; J gene: TRBJ2-4; clone size: .; D gene: .; V gene: TRBV2
CDR3 DNA: TGTGCCAGCAGCCCGGGACTAGCGGATCAAGAGACCCAGTACTTC; CDR3 protein: CASSPGLADQETQYF; J gene: TRBJ2-5; clone size: .; D gene: TRBD2; V gene: TRBV11-2
CDR3 DNA: TGTGCCAGCAGCTCAAAATCCCAAGGGGGCGAGCAGTACTTC; CDR3 protein: CASSSKSQGGEQYF; J gene: TRBJ2-7; clone size: .; D gene: .; V gene: TRBV5-4
CDR3 DNA: TGTGCCAGCAGCTCGGTGGCGGCGGGGGGGGCGAAGACCCAGTACTTC; CDR3 protein: CASSSVAAGGAKTQYF; J gene: TRBJ2-5; clone size: .; D gene: TRBD2; V gene: TRBV7-2
CDR3 DNA: TGTGCCAGCAGCTTAGGTCGGCGGGGTGGGACTGAAGCTTTCTTT; CDR3 protein: CASSLGRRGGTEAFF; J gene: TRBJ1-1; clone size: .; D gene: .; V gene: TRBV7-2
CDR3 DNA: TGTGCCAGCAGCTTGTATACAGGGGCTAGCAATCAGCCCCAGCATTTT; CDR3 protein: CASSLYTGASNQPQHF; J gene: TRBJ1-5; clone size: .; D gene: TRBD1; V gene: TRBV5-8
CDR3 DNA: TGTGCCAGCAGCTTGGATCAAGGGGGGGCAAACATTCAGTACTTC; CDR3 protein: CASSLDQGGANIQYF; J gene: TRBJ2-4; clone size: few; D gene: .; V gene: TRBV5-4
CDR3 DNA: TGTGCCAGCAGTTACTCGAGCCCGATTAACTATGGCTACACCTTC; CDR3 protein: CASSYSSPINYGYTF; J gene: TRBJ1-2; clone size: .; D gene: .; V gene: TRBV6-5
CDR3 DNA: TGTGCCATCAGTGACCCAGCGGGGGGGTTAGATACGCAGTATTTT; CDR3 protein: CAISDPAGGLDTQYF; J gene: TRBJ2-3; clone size: .; D gene: TRBD2; V gene: TRBV10-3
CDR3 DNA: TGTGCCAGCAGCCCGGGGCCCAGCGGGGAAGCTTTCTTT; CDR3 protein: CASSPGPSGEAFF; J gene: TRBJ1-1; clone size: .; D gene: .; V gene: TRBV6-4
CDR3 DNA: TGCGCCAGCAGCCAAGATAGAGCGGATTTATTGTTTTTT; CDR3 protein: CASSQDRADLLFF; J gene: TRBJ1-4; clone size: .; D gene: .; V gene: TRBV4-3
CDR3 DNA: TGTGCCAGTAGTCCCGATCTGGGGGGGGGCACAGATACGCAGTATTTT; CDR3 protein: CASSPDLGGGTDTQYF; J gene: TRBJ2-3; clone size: .; D gene: TRBD2; V gene: TRBV19
CDR3 DNA: TGTGCCAGCAACCGGGTGTCGGGATCTACCTACGAGCAGTACTTC; CDR3 protein: CASNRVSGSTYEQYF; J gene: TRBJ2-7; clone size: .; D gene: .; V gene: TRBV6-5
CDR3 DNA: TGTGCCAGCAGCCCTACCGGGACTAGCGGGAGGGGGCCGCGCGGTGAGCAGTTCTTC; CDR3 protein: CASSPTGTSGRGPRGEQFF; J gene: TRBJ2-1; clone size: .; D gene: TRBD2; V gene: TRBV7-2
CDR3 DNA: TGTGCCAGCAGCTCATCGGACAGGGTAGGGACCTACGAGCAGTACTTC; CDR3 protein: CASSSSDRVGTYEQYF; J gene: TRBJ2-7; clone size: .; D gene: TRBD1; V gene: TRBV7-2
CDR3 DNA: TGTGCCAGCAGACCCGGGACAGCGAACTATGGCTACACCTTC; CDR3 protein: CASRPGTANYGYTF; J gene: TRBJ1-2; clone size: .; D gene: TRBD1; V gene: TRBV7-9